The table lists the clone carrying this T cell receptor beta chain with a few counts. Its antigen is undetermined. The CDR3 runs 13 residues. CDR1 is MNHEY and CDR2 is SVGAGI in the germline V gene. With 5 bases clipped from V and 6 bases from J, the junction kept 3 bases outside the gene matches. This record comes from a study of beta chain features in type 1 diabetes. What was sequenced were expressed TCRB transcripts, since all of the isolated RNA had been reverse transcribed. Clones were sequenced by immunoSEQ multiplex PCR, and TCRdb holds only the in-frame ones, with some missing. Found here are 20,000 to 25,000 clones, more than 45% of them singletons; the top ten hold 0.37%. Study conclusions and caveats: For TCRB rearrangement, an influence of HLA type remained unresolved here. Moderate yet significant TCRB CDR3 shortening was seen in Type 1 diabetes patients in all four CD4+ subsets.

This chain joins TRBV6-5 and TRBJ2-5; 10 bases line up with TRBD1. This TCR was sampled from a man aged 18 to 29 with type 1 diabetes. Sequencing was carried out using stem cell memory CD4+ T cells from blood. CDR3 protein: CASSGDRGQTQYF. DNA of the CDR3: TGTGCCAGCAGTGGGGACAGGGGCCAGACCCAGTACTTC.